This T cell receptor beta chain is drawn from a study of cytomegalovirus exposure and HLA in healthy donors. PCR primers comprised 60 Vbeta and 13 Jbeta primers. Repertoires were generated with immunoSEQ multiplex PCR, while TCRdb's copy carries only in-frame clones and drops some. The sample contains around 120,000 clones, approximately 80% of which appear only once. There are 14 residues in the CDR3. The V gene's germline CDR1 is SNHLY and CDR2 FYNNEI. The V and J ends lost 8 bases and 2 bases respectively, with 13 bases between them. With respect to this clone: Its cognate antigen is unknown.

At collection, donors were nominally healthy, but unrecorded immune exposures were probable. Points from the study as a whole: Through in vitro validation, a few CMV-associated chains were shown to be specific for CMV antigens. Later on, analysis showed that most CMV-associated TCR beta chains appeared to be HLA-restricted. Links to common viral pathogens appeared, in a later analysis, for several of the most significant clusters.

The sequence was obtained from a woman between 40 and 55 years old in good health and CMV-seropositive. Sequences were obtained from PBMCs. This chain connects TRBV2 to TRBJ1-5, with D possibly being TRBD1 (6 bases). The CDR3 DNA is TGTGCCAGCGTGGGGGGGCTGGGCAATCAGCCCCAGCATTTT. The encoded protein is CASVGGLGNQPQHF.